Listed here are 23 T cell receptor beta chains from one sample, sequenced in a study of blood T cell repertoires in COVID-19. The table came from immunoSEQ multiplex PCR; TCRdb's copy has only in-frame clones and leaves some out. This table has some 340,000 clones, 90% appearing once. The sample taken for sequencing was PBMCs or T cells enriched from blood (not recorded which). These receptors were obtained from a young woman who had been exposed to COVID-19.

The chain uses TRBV5-4 and TRBJ2-1; no firm D call. V was cut by 2 bases and J by 0 bases, with 9 bases left in between. Germline CDR1 and CDR2: SGHNT and YYREEE (reference sequence). This CDR3 region has 15 residues. CDR3 sequence (DNA): TGTGCCAGCAGCTTCGATCGCGTCTCCTACAATGAGCAGTTCTTC. Translated: CASSFDRVSYNEQFF.

This clone was seen a few times. The genes are TRBV9 and TRBJ1-1; TRBD1 aligns across 7 bases. CDR1 is SGDLS and CDR2 is YYNGEE in the germline V gene. V lost 3 bases to trimming and J lost 2 bases; unmatched junction nucleotides: 13. CDR3 length: 17 amino acids. The CDR3 here is CASSAGGTAALNTEAFF. CDR3 coding DNA: TGTGCCAGCAGCGCTGGGGGGACAGCTGCTTTAAACACTGAAGCTTTCTTT. The full variable domain, completed using reference TRBV9 and TRBJ1-1, is DSGVTQTPKHLITATGQRVTLRCSPRSGDLSVYWYQQSLDQGLQFLIQYYNGEERAKGNILERFSAQQFPDLHSELNLSSLELGDSALYFCASSAGGTAALNTEAFFGQGTRLTVV.

The rearrangement links TRBV9 to TRBJ1-2; no definite D call. Germline CDR1 is SGDLS and CDR2 is YYNGEE. Trimming removed 3 bases from V and 4 bases from J, with 7 bases in between. CDR3 size: 12 residues. The CDR3 DNA reads as TGTGCCAGCAGCGGAGGTATCTATGGCTACACCTTC. It codes for CASSGGIYGYTF.

Notes on this clone: Other DNA sequences in the same sample also yield this CDR3. This chain joins TRBV7-2 and TRBJ1-5; D remains unclear. The CDR3 covers 13 residues. In germline, CDR1 is SGHTA, CDR2 FQGNSA. Trimming shortened V by 4 bases and J by 2 bases, and 6 bases separated the two germline ends. CDR3 DNA sequence: TGTGCCAGCAGCTGGTCGGGCAATCAGCCCCAGCATTTT. It translates to CASSWSGNQPQHF.

The chain links TRBV6-2 or TRBV6-3 to TRBJ2-7, with D possibly being TRBD2 (6 bases). Trimming took off 5 bases at V and 0 bases at J, with 11 bases between the two ends. The CDR3 is 14 amino acids. CDR1 and CDR2 (germline): MNHEY, SVGEGT. The CDR3 DNA follows: TGTGCCAGCAGTAGACTAGGATTCTCCTACGAGCAGTACTTC. This codes for CASSRLGFSYEQYF.

The V call is TRBV5-5, the J call TRBJ2-3; the D is unclear. CDR1 is SGHKS and CDR2 is YYEKEE in the germline V gene (reference sequence). The CDR3 has 15 amino acids. V lost 0 bases, J lost 1 base, and 9 bases lay in between. CDR3 protein: CASSLVDTRTDTQYF. For the CDR3, the DNA is TGTGCCAGCAGCTTGGTTGACACCCGCACAGATACGCAGTATTTT.

This chain connects TRBV27 to TRBJ2-2; D gene ambiguous. This CDR3 is 11 amino acids long. In germline, CDR1 is MNHEY, CDR2 SMNVEV (reference sequence). The germline V and J ends were trimmed by 10 bases and 2 bases, with 5 bases remaining between them. The CDR3 spells CAIVNTGELFF. The CDR3 nucleotides are TGTGCCATCGTAAACACCGGGGAGCTGTTTTTT.

The V gene is TRBV24-1, the J gene TRBJ2-1, with TRBD1 matching 7 bases. The CDR3 runs to 15 residues. V lost 4 bases to trimming and J lost 8 bases; unmatched junction nucleotides: 10. Germline values: CDR1 KGHDR, CDR2 SFDVKD. The CDR3 nucleotides are TGTGCCACCAGTGACCCCAGGGGGACGGACGATGAGCAGTTCTTC. This translates into CATSDPRGTDDEQFF.

The chain joins TRBV19 to TRBJ2-1, with a possible D match to TRBD2 (5 bases). Germline V lookup: CDR1 LNHDA, CDR2 SQIVND (reference sequence). The V end lost 7 bases, the J end lost 3 bases, and 13 bases lay between the germline ends. There are 14 residues in the CDR3. CDR3 coding DNA: TGTGCCAGTAAACTCCGGGAATACTACAATGAGCAGTTCTTC. Translation gives CASKLREYYNEQFF.

The gene calls are TRBV7-2 and TRBJ1-5, with 8 bases matching TRBD1. The CDR3 sequence is 14 residues long. Germline V CDR1 and CDR2: SGHTA, FQGNSA. V dropped 2 bases and J dropped 6; count of bases not matched to a gene: 3. The CDR3 spells CASSLYRGAQPQHF. CDR3 in DNA: TGTGCCAGCAGCTTATACAGGGGGGCTCAGCCCCAGCATTTT.

V gene TRBV5-4 combines with J gene TRBJ2-2, with 12 bases aligning to TRBD2. CDR1 is SGHNT, CDR2 YYREEE, per germline (reference sequence). V lost 4 bases and J lost 6; bases outside the gene matches: 10. The CDR3 is made up of 17 amino acids. The CDR3, as DNA: TGTGCCAGCAGCCCGCCGAGACTAGCGGGGGTGGCCGGGGAGCTGTTTTTT. Translation: CASSPPRLAGVAGELFF.

The rearrangement uses TRBV2 and TRBJ1-3; a possible D gene is TRBD1 (6 bases). Germline V gene data show CDR1 as SNHLY and CDR2 as FYNNEI. CDR3 length: 15 amino acids. Trimming pared 4 bases from V and 4 bases from J, leaving 14 bases between. CDR3 DNA sequence: TGTGCCAGCAGTGCGGGGGGGCATGGAGGAAACACCATATATTTT. As protein: CASSAGGHGGNTIYF.

This clone was seen a single time. The chain recombines TRBV15 with TRBJ2-1, with D perhaps matching TRBD2 (5 bases). This CDR3 is built from 13 residues. The germline V and J ends were trimmed by 0 bases and 10 bases, with 10 bases remaining between them. Germline CDR1 LNHNV, CDR2 YYDKDF (reference sequence). CDR3: CATSREAVLEQFF. In DNA form, the CDR3 reads TGTGCCACCAGCAGAGAAGCGGTTCTGGAGCAGTTCTTC.

This clone was observed at least ten times. The gene calls are TRBV4-2 and TRBJ2-5; D is ambiguous. With 0 bases removed from V and 2 bases from J, the gap between germline ends came to 7 bases. The CDR3 sequence is 14 residues long. The germline V gene encodes CDR1 LGHNA and CDR2 YNFKEQ. CDR3 amino acids: CASSQDPVQETQYF. CDR3 DNA: TGTGCCAGCAGCCAAGATCCGGTTCAAGAGACCCAGTACTTC.

This clone was seen a single time. CDR3 in amino acids: CATSRDQTDTQYF. The DNA of the CDR3 is TGTGCCACCAGCAGAGATCAGACAGATACGCAGTATTTT. The rearrangement joins TRBV15 to TRBJ2-3; unclear D gene. Trimming cost V 0 bases and J 3 bases, with 4 bases left between them. Germline CDR1 is LNHNV and CDR2 is YYDKDF (reference sequence). The CDR3 is 13 residues long.

The chain carries TRBV4-2 and TRBJ2-1, with 10 bases matching TRBD2. The CDR3 is made up of 18 amino acids. Losses at the gene ends were 0 bases for V and 5 bases for J; bases not matched to a gene: 10. Germline CDR1 is LGHNA and CDR2 is YNFKEQ. The CDR3 DNA reads TGTGCCAGCAGCCAAGATTCTATTAAGCGGGGGGGCCACAATGAGCAGTTCTTC. Its translation is CASSQDSIKRGGHNEQFF.

This rearrangement joins TRBV4-2 to TRBJ2-5; D is undetermined. In germline, CDR1 is LGHNA, CDR2 YNFKEQ. The CDR3 is 13 amino acids. The V end lost 6 bases, the J end lost 4 bases, and 12 bases lay between the germline ends. The CDR3 loop reads CASSSSSRETQYF. CDR3 sequence (DNA): TGTGCCAGCAGTTCTAGTTCAAGAGAGACCCAGTACTTC.

The chain joins TRBV7-2 to TRBJ1-1; D not resolved. The CDR3 is 14 amino acids. Germline assignment: CDR1 SGHTA and CDR2 FQGNSA. Trimming shortened V by 1 base and J by 2 bases, and 8 bases separated the two germline ends. The CDR3 nucleotides are TGTGCCAGCAGCTTAGGGGCAGCCAACACTGAAGCTTTCTTT. Its translation is CASSLGAANTEAFF.

The CDR3 region is CASSPWTSAGGNEKLFF. The CDR3 DNA sequence: TGTGCCAGCAGCCCGTGGACCTCGGCAGGGGGGAATGAAAAACTGTTTTTT. The chain employs TRBV5-6 and TRBJ1-4; the match to TRBD1 covers 7 bases. V was clipped by 4 bases and J by 5 bases; unmatched bases: 14. This CDR3 has 17 residues. Germline CDR1 and CDR2: SGHDT and YYEEEE.

Comments on this clone: Other DNA sequences from this sample encode an identical CDR3 as well. V and J are TRBV19 and TRBJ1-1; tentative D call: TRBD1 (5 bases). Germline CDR1 is LNHDA and CDR2 is SQIVND (reference sequence). V was cut by 4 bases and J by 0 bases, with 6 bases left in between. This CDR3 comprises 13 residues. Here the CDR3 reads CASSRGVNTEAFF. The CDR3, as DNA: TGTGCCAGTAGTAGGGGGGTGAACACTGAAGCTTTCTTT. Supplemented by reference TRBV19 and TRBJ1-1, the full variable domain reads DGGITQSPKYLFRKEGQNVTLSCEQNLNHDAMYWYRQDPGQGLRLIYYSQIVNDFQKGDIAEGYSVSREKKESFPLTVTSAQKNPTAFYLCASSRGVNTEAFFGQGTRLTVV.

This clone appeared once. The rearrangement joins TRBV6-6 to TRBJ1-4, with D perhaps TRBD1 (5 bases). From germline, CDR1 is MNHNY and CDR2 SVGAGI (reference sequence). This CDR3 spans 17 amino acids. With 5 bases removed from V and 2 bases from J, the gap between germline ends came to 18 bases. CDR3 coding DNA: TGTGCCAGCAGTCCAAGGCAGGGCTGGGGCACTAATGAAAAACTGTTTTTT. It encodes CASSPRQGWGTNEKLFF.

This sequence joins TRBV18 and TRBJ1-1; 7 bases are a match to TRBD1. V gave up 6 bases and J gave up 0 bases; unmatched junction bases: 13. This CDR3 has 17 amino acids. Per the germline V gene, CDR1 is KGHSH and CDR2 is LQKENI. CDR3 loop: CASSRDSLIIMNTEAFF. CDR3 coding DNA: TGTGCCAGCTCCCGGGACAGTCTTATCATCATGAACACTGAAGCTTTCTTT.

The chain combines TRBV6-2 or TRBV6-3 with TRBJ1-2; 8 nucleotides match TRBD1. V shed 2 bases, J shed 4 bases, and the junction held 6 bases outside the gene matches. Germline CDR1 is MNHEY and CDR2 is SVGEGT. CDR3 length equals 15 residues. CDR3 amino acids: CASSYHRGYGYGYTF. The CDR3 DNA reads TGTGCCAGCAGTTACCACAGGGGGTACGGCTATGGCTACACCTTC.